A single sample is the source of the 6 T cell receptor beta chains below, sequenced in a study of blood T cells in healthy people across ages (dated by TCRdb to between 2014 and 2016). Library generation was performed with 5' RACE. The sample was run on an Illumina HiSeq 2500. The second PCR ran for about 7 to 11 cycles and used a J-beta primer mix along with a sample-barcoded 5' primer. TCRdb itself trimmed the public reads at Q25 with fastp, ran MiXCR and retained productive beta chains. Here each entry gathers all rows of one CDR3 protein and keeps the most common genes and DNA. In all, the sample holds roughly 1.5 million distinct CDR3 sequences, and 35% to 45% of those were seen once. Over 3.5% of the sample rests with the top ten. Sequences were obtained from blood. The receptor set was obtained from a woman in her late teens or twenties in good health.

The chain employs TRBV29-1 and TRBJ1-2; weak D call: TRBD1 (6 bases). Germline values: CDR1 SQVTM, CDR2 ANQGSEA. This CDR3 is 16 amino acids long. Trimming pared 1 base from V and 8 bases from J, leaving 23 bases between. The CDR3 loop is CSVEVKAGDLSYGYTF. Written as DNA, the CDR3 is TGCAGCGTTGAAGTGAAGGCAGGGGACCTCAGCTACGGCTACACCTTC.

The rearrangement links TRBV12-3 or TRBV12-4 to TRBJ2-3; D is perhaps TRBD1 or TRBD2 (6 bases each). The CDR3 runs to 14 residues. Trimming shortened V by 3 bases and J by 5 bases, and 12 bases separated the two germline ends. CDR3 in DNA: TGTGCCAGCAGTTTCTGGGGGGCAGGAGATACGCAGTATTTT. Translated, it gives CASSFWGAGDTQYF.

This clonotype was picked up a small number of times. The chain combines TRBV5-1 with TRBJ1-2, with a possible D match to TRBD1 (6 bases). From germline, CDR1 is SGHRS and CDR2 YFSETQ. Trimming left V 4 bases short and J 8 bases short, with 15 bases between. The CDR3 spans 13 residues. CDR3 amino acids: CASSRGQCWGYTF. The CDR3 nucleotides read TGCGCCAGCAGCCGCGGACAGTGTTGGGGCTACACCTTC.

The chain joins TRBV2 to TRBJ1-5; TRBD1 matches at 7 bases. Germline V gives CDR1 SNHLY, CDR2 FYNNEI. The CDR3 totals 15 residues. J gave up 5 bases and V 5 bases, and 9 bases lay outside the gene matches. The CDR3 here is CASSPQGLRDQPQHF. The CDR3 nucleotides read TGTGCCAGCAGTCCACAGGGGTTACGAGATCAGCCCCAGCATTTT.

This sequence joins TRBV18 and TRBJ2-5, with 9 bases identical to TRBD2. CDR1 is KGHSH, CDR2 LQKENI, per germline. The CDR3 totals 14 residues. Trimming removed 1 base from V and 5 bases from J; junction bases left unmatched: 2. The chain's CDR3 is CASSPRTSVETQYF. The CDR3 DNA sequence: TGTGCCAGCTCACCACGGACTAGCGTGGAGACCCAGTACTTC.

CDR3 protein: CASSSPGQGFYEQYF. CDR3 bases: TGTGCCAGCAGTTCTCCGGGACAGGGCTTCTACGAGCAGTACTTC. This chain uses TRBV12-3 or TRBV12-4 with TRBJ2-7; 9 nucleotides line up with TRBD1. V gave up 4 bases and J gave up 3 bases; unmatched junction bases: 7. The CDR3 covers 15 residues.